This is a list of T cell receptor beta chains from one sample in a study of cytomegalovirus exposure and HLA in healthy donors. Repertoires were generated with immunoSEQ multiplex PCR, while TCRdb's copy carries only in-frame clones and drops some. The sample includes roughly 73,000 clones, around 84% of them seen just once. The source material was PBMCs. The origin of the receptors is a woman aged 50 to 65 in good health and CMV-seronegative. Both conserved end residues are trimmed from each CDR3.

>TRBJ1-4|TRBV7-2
ASSRRPGDNEKLF
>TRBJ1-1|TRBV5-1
ASSISGEMNTEAF
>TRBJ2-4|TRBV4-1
ASSQVTVLAKNIQY
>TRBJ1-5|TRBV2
ASRLRDYSNQPQH
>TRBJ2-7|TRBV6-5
ASKPWRGAPYEQY
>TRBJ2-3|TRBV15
ATSRAEGGASDTQY
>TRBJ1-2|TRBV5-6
ASSPPRGWSISYGYT
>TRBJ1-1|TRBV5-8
ASSLDRTANTEAF
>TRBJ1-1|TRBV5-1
ASSLRPRQGMNTEAF
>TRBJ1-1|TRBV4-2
ASSQGYRLNTEAF
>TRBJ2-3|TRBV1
TSSQDRLAGGTDTQY
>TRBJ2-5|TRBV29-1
SVEDRGQETQY
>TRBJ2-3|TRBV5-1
ASRSGLAGISTDTQY
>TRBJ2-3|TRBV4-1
ASSRQGRADTQY
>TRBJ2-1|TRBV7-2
ASSSMLRVGGGFNEQF
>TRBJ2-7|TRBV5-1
ASSLGAGGPHEQY
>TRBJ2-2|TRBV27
ASSPFKQGLAGTNTGELF
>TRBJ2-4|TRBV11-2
ASSSPSGTGKNIQY
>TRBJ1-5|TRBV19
ASTPGDFQDQPQH
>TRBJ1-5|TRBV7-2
ASSLGAGPNQPQH
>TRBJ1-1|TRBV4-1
ASSQERLSTSEAF
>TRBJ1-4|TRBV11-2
ASSFGQGENEKLF
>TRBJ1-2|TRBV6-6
ASSNRETNYGYT
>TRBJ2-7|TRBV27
ASQILREGTLYEQY
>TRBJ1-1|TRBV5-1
ASSGAGEYTEAF
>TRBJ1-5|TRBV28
ASTRGTRGNQPQH
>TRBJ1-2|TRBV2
ASVDRVGYGYT
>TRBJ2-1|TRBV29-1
SVSPSGRESSYNEQF
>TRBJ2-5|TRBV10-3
AISDSQGRLVTETQY
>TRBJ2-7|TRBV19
ASSTAWDGSSYEQY
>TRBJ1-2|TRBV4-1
ASSPQGDGGYGYT
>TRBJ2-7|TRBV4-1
ASSQDPREGMYEQY
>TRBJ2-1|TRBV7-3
ASGLAGSYNEQF
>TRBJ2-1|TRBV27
ASSYSQGLAVSYNEQF
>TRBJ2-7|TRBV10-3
ATSTGDKQWTKPYEQY
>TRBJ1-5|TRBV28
ASSLALSQPQH
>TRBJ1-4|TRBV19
ASSRVRGSSATNEKLF